Below are 3 T cell receptor beta chains sequenced from a single sample in a study of blood T cells in healthy people across ages. Together with a sample-barcoded 5' primer, a J-beta primer mix was included in a second PCR lasting roughly 7 to 11 cycles. A single record per CDR3 protein comes from TCRdb applying MiXCR to the 5' RACE reads. The profile covers hundreds of thousands of distinct CDR3 sequences, with roughly three fifths appearing a single time and 20% to 30% taken by the ten largest. The sequencing sample was made of blood. Receptors were obtained from a man between 40 and 49 years old in good health.

The chain recombines TRBV20-1 with TRBJ2-4; no clear D. The last part of the DNA fits TRBJ2-7 better; the J call may be wrong. The CDR3 totals 15 residues. Germline loops: CDR1 DFQATT, CDR2 SNEGSKA (reference sequence). In nucleotides, the CDR3 is TGCAGTGCTAGAGGAGACCCTGGAAGAACCTACGAGCAGTACTTC. The encoded protein is CSARGDPGRTYEQYF.

The chain employs TRBV3-1 and TRBJ2-7, with unresolved D. CDR3 length: 15 residues. Germline V CDR1 and CDR2: LGHDT, YNNKEL (reference sequence). V dropped 0 bases and J dropped 4 bases, with 13 bases sitting between them. CDR3 protein: CASSQDPGQYYEQYF. CDR3 DNA sequence: TGTGCCAGCAGCCAAGATCCGGGTCAGTATTACGAGCAGTACTTC.

This clonotype was counted only a few times. V gene TRBV11-1 combines with J gene TRBJ2-7; D remains unclear. The CDR3 has 11 residues. V lost 3 bases to trimming and J lost 7 bases, with 7 bases between them. CDR1 is SGHAT and CDR2 is FQDESV in the germline V gene (reference sequence). CDR3 loop: CASSFTVEQYF. Here the CDR3 DNA reads TGTGCCAGCAGCTTTACGGTTGAGCAGTACTTC.